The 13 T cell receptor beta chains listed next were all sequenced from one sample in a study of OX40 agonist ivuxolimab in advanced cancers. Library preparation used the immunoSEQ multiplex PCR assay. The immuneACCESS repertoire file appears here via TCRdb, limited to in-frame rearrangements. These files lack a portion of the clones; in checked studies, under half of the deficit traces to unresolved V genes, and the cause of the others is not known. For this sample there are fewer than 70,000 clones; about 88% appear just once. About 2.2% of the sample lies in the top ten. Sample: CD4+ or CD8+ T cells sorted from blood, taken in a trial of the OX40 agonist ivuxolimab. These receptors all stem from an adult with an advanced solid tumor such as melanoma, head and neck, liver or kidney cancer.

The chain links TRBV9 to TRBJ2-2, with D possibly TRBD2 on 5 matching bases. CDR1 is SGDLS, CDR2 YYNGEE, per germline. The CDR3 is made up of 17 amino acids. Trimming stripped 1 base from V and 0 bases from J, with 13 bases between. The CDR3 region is CASSVTGSASNTGELFF. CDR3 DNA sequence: TGTGCCAGCAGCGTAACGGGATCCGCTTCGAACACCGGGGAGCTGTTTTTT.

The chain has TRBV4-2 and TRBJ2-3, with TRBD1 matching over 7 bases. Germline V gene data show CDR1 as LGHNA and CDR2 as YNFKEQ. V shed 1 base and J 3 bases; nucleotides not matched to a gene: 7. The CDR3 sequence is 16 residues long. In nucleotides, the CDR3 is TGTGCCAGCAGCCAAGCCGACAGGGACATTACAGATACGCAGTATTTT. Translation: CASSQADRDITDTQYF.

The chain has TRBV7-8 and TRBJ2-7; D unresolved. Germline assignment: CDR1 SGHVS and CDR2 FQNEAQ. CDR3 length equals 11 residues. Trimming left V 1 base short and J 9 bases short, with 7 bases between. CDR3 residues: CASSLDRGQYF. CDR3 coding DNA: TGTGCCAGCAGCTTAGACCGCGGGCAGTACTTC.

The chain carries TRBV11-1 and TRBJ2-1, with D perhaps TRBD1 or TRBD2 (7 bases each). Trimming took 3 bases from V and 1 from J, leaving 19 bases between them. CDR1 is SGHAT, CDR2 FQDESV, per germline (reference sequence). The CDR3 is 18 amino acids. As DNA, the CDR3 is TGTGCCAGCAGCTTTCGCGCTCTTCAGGGGGGGTCCTACAATGAGCAGTTCTTC. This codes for CASSFRALQGGSYNEQFF.

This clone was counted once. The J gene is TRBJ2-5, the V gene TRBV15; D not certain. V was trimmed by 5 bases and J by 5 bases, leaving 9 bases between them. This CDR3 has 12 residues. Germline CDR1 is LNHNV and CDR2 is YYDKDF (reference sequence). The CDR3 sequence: CATSRRVETQYF. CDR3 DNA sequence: TGTGCCACCAGCCGCCGTGTGGAGACCCAGTACTTC.

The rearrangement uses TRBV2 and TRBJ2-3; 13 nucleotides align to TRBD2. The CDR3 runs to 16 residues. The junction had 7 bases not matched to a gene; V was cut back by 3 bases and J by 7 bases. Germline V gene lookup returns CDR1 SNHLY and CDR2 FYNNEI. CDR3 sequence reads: CASSDGLAGAMNTQYF. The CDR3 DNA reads TGTGCCAGCAGTGATGGACTAGCGGGAGCAATGAATACGCAGTATTTT.

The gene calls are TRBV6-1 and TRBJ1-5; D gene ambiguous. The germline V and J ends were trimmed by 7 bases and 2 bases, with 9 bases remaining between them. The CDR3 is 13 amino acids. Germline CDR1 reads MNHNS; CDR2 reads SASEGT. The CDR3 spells CASTYGGNQPQHF. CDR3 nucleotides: TGTGCCAGCACCTACGGTGGCAATCAGCCCCAGCATTTT.

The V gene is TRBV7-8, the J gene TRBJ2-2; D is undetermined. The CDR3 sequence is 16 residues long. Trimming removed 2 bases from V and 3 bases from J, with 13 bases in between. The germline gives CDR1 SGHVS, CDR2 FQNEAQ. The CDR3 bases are TGTGCCAGCAGCTTAATCCAAGGCCAGTACACCGGGGAGCTGTTTTTT. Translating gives CASSLIQGQYTGELFF.

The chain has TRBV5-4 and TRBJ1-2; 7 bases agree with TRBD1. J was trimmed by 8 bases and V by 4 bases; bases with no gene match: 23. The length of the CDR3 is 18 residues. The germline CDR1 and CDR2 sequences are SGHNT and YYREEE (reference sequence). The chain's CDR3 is CASSADLQGSPSSRGYTF. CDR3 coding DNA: TGTGCCAGCAGCGCCGATTTACAGGGGTCCCCCTCTAGTCGGGGCTACACCTTC.

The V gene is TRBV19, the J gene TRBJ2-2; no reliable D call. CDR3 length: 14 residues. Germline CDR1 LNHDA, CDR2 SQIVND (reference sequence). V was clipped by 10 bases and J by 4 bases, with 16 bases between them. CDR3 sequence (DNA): TGTGCCACTATCGCGAACTTGGGCACCGGGGAGCTGTTTTTT. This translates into CATIANLGTGELFF. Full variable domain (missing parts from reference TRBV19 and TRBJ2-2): DGGITQSPKYLFRKEGQNVTLSCEQNLNHDAMYWYRQDPGQGLRLIYYSQIVNDFQKGDIAEGYSVSREKKESFPLTVTSAQKNPTAFYLCATIANLGTGELFFGEGSRLTVL.

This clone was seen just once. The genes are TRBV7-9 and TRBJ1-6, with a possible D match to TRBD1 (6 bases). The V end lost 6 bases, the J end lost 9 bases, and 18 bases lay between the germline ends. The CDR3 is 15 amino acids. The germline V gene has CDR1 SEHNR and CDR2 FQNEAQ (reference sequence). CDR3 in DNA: TGTGCCAGCAGACTACAGGGAGGCGGTTCTTCACCCCTCCACTTT. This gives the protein CASRLQGGGSSPLHF.

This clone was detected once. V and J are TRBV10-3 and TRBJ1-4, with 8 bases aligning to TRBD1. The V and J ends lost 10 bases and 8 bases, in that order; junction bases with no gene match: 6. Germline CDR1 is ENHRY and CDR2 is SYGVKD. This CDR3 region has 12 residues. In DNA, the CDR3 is TGTGCCAGCCGACAGGGGAGCGAAAAACTGTTTTTT. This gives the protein CASRQGSEKLFF.

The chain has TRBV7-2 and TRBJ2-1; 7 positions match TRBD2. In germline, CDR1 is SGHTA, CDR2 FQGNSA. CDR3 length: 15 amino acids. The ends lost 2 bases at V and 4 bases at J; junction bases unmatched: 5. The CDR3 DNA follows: TGTGCCAGCAGCTTACGGGGACTACCGTACAATGAGCAGTTCTTC. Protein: CASSLRGLPYNEQFF.